One sample yielded the 24 T cell receptor beta chains listed below, sequenced in a study of OX40 agonist ivuxolimab in advanced cancers. The protocol was immunoSEQ multiplex PCR, while the TCRdb copy is restricted to in-frame clones and leaves out a portion. Of 75,000 to 95,000 clones listed, under 95% are singletons. The material was CD4+ or CD8+ T cells sorted from blood, obtained in a trial of the OX40 agonist ivuxolimab. These receptors came from an adult with an advanced solid tumor such as melanoma, head and neck, liver or kidney cancer.

This clone is a singleton in its sample. The CDR3 sequence is CASTTGTGGYEQYF. The CDR3 DNA reads as TGTGCCAGCACCACCGGGACAGGGGGGTACGAGCAGTACTTC. The genes are TRBV6-6 and TRBJ2-7; 11 nucleotides align to TRBD1. This CDR3 has 14 amino acids. V lost 7 bases and J lost 4; bases outside the gene matches: 6. From germline, CDR1 is MNHNY and CDR2 SVGAGI (reference sequence).

The CDR3 reads CASSYSRPPPLHF. CDR3 nucleotides: TGTGCCAGCAGCTACAGCAGGCCCCCACCCCTCCACTTT. The chain couples TRBV7-9 to TRBJ1-6; D is ambiguous. CDR3 length: 13 amino acids. The V and J ends lost 4 bases and 11 bases respectively, with 12 bases between them. From germline, CDR1 is SEHNR and CDR2 FQNEAQ (reference sequence).

The chain employs TRBV27 and TRBJ2-4, with 7 bases matching TRBD2. The CDR3 has 18 amino acids. The germline V gene encodes CDR1 MNHEY and CDR2 SMNVEV (reference sequence). J was trimmed by 1 base and V by 0 bases; bases with no gene match: 9. The CDR3 loop reads CASSLSSGGWGAKNIQYF. CDR3 coding DNA: TGTGCCAGCAGTTTATCGTCGGGGGGTTGGGGGGCCAAAAACATTCAGTACTTC.

The chain uses TRBV21-1 and TRBJ1-6; the table's D call of TRBD1 was not tested on the DNA. TRBV21-1 is classified as a pseudogene. The CDR3 contains 15 residues. CDR3 sequence: CASSKGNRENSPLHF. The CDR3 DNA sequence: TGTGCCAGCAGCAAAGGGAACAGGGAGAATTCACCCCTCCACTTT.

The V call is TRBV27, the J call TRBJ1-2, with 8 nucleotides matching TRBD1. Germline values: CDR1 MNHEY, CDR2 SMNVEV (reference sequence). The CDR3 totals 13 residues. J lost 4 bases, V lost 4 bases, and 2 bases had no gene match. CDR3 DNA sequence: TGTGCCAGCAGTTCAGGGGGCATCTATGGCTACACCTTC. This codes for CASSSGGIYGYTF.

The rearrangement uses TRBV7-6 and TRBJ1-6; 9 nucleotides agree with TRBD1. V dropped 5 bases and J dropped 9; count of bases not matched to a gene: 8. The CDR3 is made up of 15 amino acids. CDR1 and CDR2 (germline): SGHVS, FNYEAQ. CDR3 loop: CASSPRDRASSPLHF. As DNA, the CDR3 is TGTGCCAGCAGCCCCCGGGACAGGGCTTCTTCACCCCTCCACTTT.

This chain connects TRBV5-6 to TRBJ2-3; D unresolved. The CDR3 runs 15 residues. Trimming left V 1 base short and J 0 bases short, with 9 bases between. Germline V lookup: CDR1 SGHDT, CDR2 YYEEEE. This chain's CDR3 is CASSLLPGSTDTQYF. CDR3 DNA sequence: TGTGCCAGCAGCTTGCTGCCCGGGAGCACAGATACGCAGTATTTT.

The rearrangement uses TRBV10-1 and TRBJ2-7, with D possibly being TRBD2 (5 bases). The CDR3 length is 14 residues. V was clipped by 2 bases and J by 3 bases, with 11 bases between them. Germline CDR1 WNHNN, CDR2 SYGVQD (reference sequence). CDR3 nucleotides: TGCGCCAGCAGTGAGGACGGGGTGAACTACGAGCAGTACTTC. Protein sequence: CASSEDGVNYEQYF.

The V gene is TRBV19, the J gene TRBJ2-6; D unresolved. This CDR3 has 17 amino acids. V was shortened by 2 bases and J by 0 bases, with 11 bases between the two germline ends. Per germline, CDR1 LNHDA and CDR2 SQIVND (reference sequence). The CDR3 DNA reads TGTGCCAGTAGTATACAAGATTTAGGCTCTGGGGCCAACGTCCTGACTTTC. As protein: CASSIQDLGSGANVLTF. The variable domain in full, with the rest retrieved from reference TRBV19 and TRBJ2-6, is DGGITQSPKYLFRKEGQNVTLSCEQNLNHDAMYWYRQDPGQGLRLIYYSQIVNDFQKGDIAEGYSVSREKKESFPLTVTSAQKNPTAFYLCASSIQDLGSGANVLTFGAGSRLTVL.

The chain recombines TRBV7-2 with TRBJ2-7, with D perhaps TRBD2 (5 bases). This CDR3 spans 13 amino acids. CDR1 and CDR2 (germline): SGHTA, FQGNSA. V was pared by 5 bases and J by 4 bases, with 12 bases between. In nucleotides, the CDR3 is TGTGCCAGCAGCCCCTCGCGGGTTTACGAGCAGTACTTC. It is translated as CASSPSRVYEQYF.

This clone was recorded once. The CDR3, as DNA: TGTGCCAGTGGGGGAGGGACAGCCACCTACGAGCAGTACTTC. Amino acid sequence: CASGGGTATYEQYF. The V gene is TRBV2, the J gene TRBJ2-7; D is possibly TRBD1 or TRBD2 (7 bases each). This CDR3 is 14 amino acids long. Germline V CDR1 and CDR2: SNHLY, FYNNEI. The V gene lost 9 bases and the J gene lost 2 bases, with 17 bases spanning the gap.

The chain couples TRBV25-1 to TRBJ2-7, with D possibly matching TRBD1 (6 bases). The germline gives CDR1 MGHDK, CDR2 SYGVNS. Trimming stripped 5 bases from V and 6 bases from J, with 8 bases between. The CDR3 loop spans 11 amino acids. The CDR3 DNA sequence: TGTGCCAGCAGTCAAGGGGGCGAGCAGTACTTC. Translated, it gives CASSQGGEQYF.

The chain employs TRBV9 and TRBJ1-2; no firm D call. Germline V lookup: CDR1 SGDLS, CDR2 YYNGEE. The CDR3 loop spans 11 amino acids. Trimming took 4 bases from V and 6 from J, leaving 7 bases between them. The CDR3 sequence is CASSTLHGYTF. The CDR3 DNA reads as TGTGCCAGCAGCACCCTTCATGGCTACACCTTC.

This chain joins TRBV10-3 and TRBJ2-7, with TRBD1 matching 9 bases. V shed 4 bases and J 4 bases; nucleotides not matched to a gene: 2. The CDR3 contains 13 residues. Germline V lookup: CDR1 ENHRY, CDR2 SYGVKD. Written as DNA, the CDR3 is TGTGCCATCAGTGGGGACAGGGCATACGAGCAGTACTTC. Its translation: CAISGDRAYEQYF.

V and J are TRBV13 and TRBJ2-5; possible D gene TRBD1, 6 bases. The V gene lost 5 bases and the J gene lost 0 bases, with 16 bases spanning the gap. The CDR3 runs to 16 residues. CDR1 and CDR2 (germline): PRHDT, FYEKMQ (reference sequence). The CDR3: CASSPPWDIYQETQYF. CDR3 nucleotides: TGTGCCAGCAGCCCCCCGTGGGACATATACCAAGAGACCCAGTACTTC.

This rearrangement joins TRBV11-2 to TRBJ2-7; D unclear. Deletions cut 1 base from V and 1 base from J, with 11 bases between. CDR1 and CDR2 from the germline V gene are SGHAT and FQNNGV. The CDR3 has 15 residues. The CDR3 coding sequence is TGTGCCAGCAGCTTAGTGGCAACGGCGTCCTACGAGCAGTACTTC. Translating gives CASSLVATASYEQYF.

DNA of the CDR3: TGCGCCAGCAGCCAAGCGACAGGGAACTATGGCTACACCTTC. This translates into CASSQATGNYGYTF. This chain uses TRBV4-1 with TRBJ1-2, with TRBD1 identical over 7 bases. The CDR3 runs to 14 residues. Germline V gene lookup returns CDR1 MGHRA and CDR2 YSYEKL. V lost 1 base and J lost 2; bases outside the gene matches: 1.

The chain employs TRBV13 and TRBJ2-5, with 7 bases that match TRBD1. V was pared by 5 bases and J by 4 bases, with 10 bases of the junction left unmatched. CDR3 length: 15 amino acids. Germline-derived CDR1 and CDR2 are PRHDT and FYEKMQ (reference sequence). The CDR3 DNA reads as TGTGCCAGCAGCAACCCCGAGGGGGCCCTAGAGACCCAGTACTTC. It is translated as CASSNPEGALETQYF.

The J gene is TRBJ2-5, the V gene TRBV6-5, with D possibly matching TRBD2 (5 bases). Germline V lookup: CDR1 MNHEY, CDR2 SVGAGI. The V end lost 7 bases, the J end lost 4 bases, and 10 bases lay between the germline ends. This CDR3 is 12 amino acids long. In DNA, the CDR3 is TGTGCCAGCACCGGGAATGGAGAGACCCAGTACTTC. It specifies CASTGNGETQYF.

The CDR3, as DNA: TGTGCCAGCAGTGAGGAGAACCACCAATTCTACGAGCAGTACTTC. This translates into CASSEENHQFYEQYF. The chain uses TRBV27 and TRBJ2-7; D not certain. V lost 5 bases to trimming and J lost 3 bases, with 17 bases between them. Germline V CDR1 and CDR2: MNHEY, SMNVEV (reference sequence). The CDR3 is 15 amino acids.

V is TRBV4-1 and J is TRBJ2-7; D is perhaps TRBD2 (5 bases). Trimming left V 2 bases short and J 6 bases short, with 11 bases between. Germline loops: CDR1 MGHRA, CDR2 YSYEKL. The CDR3 consists of 13 residues. Here the CDR3 DNA reads TGCGCCAGCAGCCAAAGGGAGCCGTTCGAGCAGTACTTC. This encodes CASSQREPFEQYF.

This clone has just one count. V is TRBV6-5 and J is TRBJ1-1, with TRBD1 matching 8 bases. The germline V gene encodes CDR1 MNHEY and CDR2 SVGAGI. Unmatched junction bases numbered 2, after V lost 2 bases and J lost 0 bases. The length of the CDR3 is 15 residues. DNA for the CDR3: TGTGCCAGCAGTTACCCGGACAGGGTGAACACTGAAGCTTTCTTT. This sequence encodes CASSYPDRVNTEAFF.

In this sample, this clone turned up once. The CDR3 DNA follows: TGTGCCAGTAAACCGGGACCGCCCCATTTGGGCAATCAGCCCCAGCATTTT. As protein: CASKPGPPHLGNQPQHF. The genes are TRBV19 and TRBJ1-5; possibly TRBD1 for D (5 bases). Germline V gives CDR1 LNHDA, CDR2 SQIVND (reference sequence). Trimming shortened V by 7 bases and J by 2 bases, and 21 bases separated the two germline ends. The CDR3 loop spans 17 amino acids. Full variable domain (rest looked up from reference TRBV19 and TRBJ1-5): DGGITQSPKYLFRKEGQNVTLSCEQNLNHDAMYWYRQDPGQGLRLIYYSQIVNDFQKGDIAEGYSVSREKKESFPLTVTSAQKNPTAFYLCASKPGPPHLGNQPQHFGDGTRLSIL.

This chain uses TRBV7-3 with TRBJ1-1; D uncertain. Germline V gene sequence: CDR1 SGHTA, CDR2 FQGTGA. Trimming shortened V by 4 bases and J by 6 bases, and 6 bases separated the two germline ends. The CDR3 loop spans 11 amino acids. The DNA for the CDR3 is TGTGCCAGCAGCTCCGGGGCTGAAGCTTTCTTT. Its protein is CASSSGAEAFF.